This T cell receptor (beta chain) was retrieved from a study of cytomegalovirus exposure and HLA in healthy donors. Study summary: The early release's HLA-typed donors yielded roughly 85 million unique TCRs. Findings and limits, study-wide: Highest at DRB1 and lowest at HLA-C, TCR association rates differed among HLA loci in a later analysis. Accurate prediction of HLA-A and HLA-B alleles (for most subjects) was reportedly achieved from TCR beta sequences. Cytomegalovirus status was reportedly diagnosed by the classifier with high sensitivity and specificity.

On this clone: Its cognate antigen is unknown.

The CDR3 totals 17 residues. The V gene's germline CDR1 is GTSNPN and CDR2 SVGIG (reference sequence). Trimming removed 2 bases from V and 7 bases from J; junction bases left unmatched: 14. Primers included in the PCR were 60 Vbeta and 13 Jbeta primers. The protocol was immunoSEQ multiplex PCR, while the TCRdb copy is restricted to in-frame clones and leaves out a portion. The sample has approximately 150,000 clones; approximately 84% are singletons. This sequence was found in a girl aged 5 to 17 in good health and CMV-seropositive. The chain recombines TRBV30 with TRBJ1-6; 7 bases fit TRBD1. What was sequenced was PBMCs. The CDR3 bases are TGTGCCTGGAGTCCCCCAATGGGACAGACCCTAAATTCACCCCTCCACTTT. As protein: CAWSPPMGQTLNSPLHF.